This TCR beta chain was recovered during a study of PD-1 blockade in classical Hodgkin lymphoma. Study as a whole: The nivolumab dose that patients received was 3 mg/kg, given intravenously every 2 weeks. Findings and caveats of the study: Why repertoires differed is undefined; disease activity or prior therapy possibly contributed. The diversity seen at baseline in complete responders resembled that of newly diagnosed patients.

The CDR3 is 13 residues long. The V end was cut by 1 base, the J end by 5 bases, with 9 bases between. Germline assignment: CDR1 WNHNN and CDR2 SYGVQD (reference sequence). Comment on this clone: No antigen is known for it.

Every one of the patients relapsed after autologous stem cell transplantation (brentuximab vedotin exposure was variable). Only in-frame clones appear in the TCRdb table, and some are missing; sequencing was by immunoSEQ multiplex PCR. This table has tens of thousands of clones, under 90% appearing once. The chain is built from TRBV10-1 and TRBJ2-7; no clear D. The source was peripheral blood mononuclear cells (PBMCs), collected at baseline. This receptor was identified in a human donor with classical Hodgkin lymphoma. CDR3 sequence reads: CASSEWSGDEQYF. For the CDR3, the DNA is TGCGCCAGCAGTGAGTGGTCCGGCGACGAGCAGTACTTC.